Presented here are 18 T cell receptor beta chains from one specimen sequenced in a study of cytomegalovirus exposure and HLA in healthy donors. 13 Jbeta primers and 60 Vbeta primers were used for the PCR. Clones were sequenced by immunoSEQ multiplex PCR, and TCRdb holds only the in-frame ones, with some missing. The data hold 140,000 or so clones, with over 65% observed a single time. Sequences were obtained from PBMCs. All receptors derive from a woman under 40 in good health and CMV-seronegative.

The V and J genes are TRBV6-5 and TRBJ1-1; D is perhaps TRBD1 (5 bases). V gave up 10 bases and J gave up 1 base, with 10 bases separating them. Germline loops: CDR1 MNHEY, CDR2 SVGAGI. The length of the CDR3 is 12 residues. The CDR3 loop is CATTGPNTEAFF. The CDR3 DNA reads TGTGCCACCACAGGCCCGAACACTGAAGCTTTCTTT.

The rearrangement links TRBV5-1 to TRBJ2-4, with 10 bases identical to TRBD1. Germline V CDR1 and CDR2: SGHRS, YFSETQ. The CDR3 loop spans 16 amino acids. Losses at the gene ends were 0 bases for V and 10 bases for J; bases not matched to a gene: 10. The CDR3 loop is CASSLGGTGDPVIQYF. The CDR3 region has the DNA TGCGCCAGCAGCTTGGGGGGGACAGGGGACCCGGTAATTCAGTACTTC.

V and J are TRBV5-4 and TRBJ2-5, with 7 bases fitting TRBD2. Near its end, the DNA agrees better with TRBJ2-7, so the J call may be wrong. CDR1 and CDR2 (germline): SGHNT, YYREEE (reference sequence). The CDR3 is made up of 17 amino acids. The CDR3, as DNA: TGTGCCAGCAGCTTGAGACGAGGCGGCGGGGGAAGCTACGAGCAGTACTTC. As protein: CASSLRRGGGGSYEQYF.

This clone occurred once. The gene calls are TRBV2 and TRBJ2-6; the D gene is possibly TRBD1 (5 bases). V lost 4 bases, J lost 1 base, and 14 bases lay in between. CDR1 and CDR2 (germline): SNHLY, FYNNEI. The CDR3 runs to 17 residues. The CDR3: CASSVHGRASGANVLTF. CDR3 nucleotides: TGTGCCAGCAGTGTCCATGGCAGGGCGTCTGGGGCCAACGTCCTGACTTTC.

There are a few counts of this clone. The chain carries TRBV9 and TRBJ2-7; D remains ambiguous. The CDR3 has 13 residues. Trimming pared 0 bases from V and 2 bases from J, leaving 6 bases between. Germline loops: CDR1 SGDLS, CDR2 YYNGEE. CDR3 DNA: TGTGCCAGCAGCGTAGGCTCAGCCTACGAGCAGTACTTC. Its protein is CASSVGSAYEQYF.

The rearrangement joins TRBV7-2 to TRBJ2-2; 13 bases align to TRBD2. From germline, CDR1 is SGHTA and CDR2 FQGNSA. Trimming removed 4 bases from V and 0 bases from J; junction bases left unmatched: 2. The CDR3 contains 17 residues. The DNA for the CDR3 is TGTGCCAGCAGCTCACTAGCGGGGGGGCCGAACACCGGGGAGCTGTTTTTT. Translating gives CASSSLAGGPNTGELFF.

The chain links TRBV7-3 to TRBJ2-3, with TRBD2 identical over 8 bases. CDR3 length equals 14 residues. With 5 bases clipped from V and 5 bases from J, the junction kept 6 bases outside the gene matches. Germline-derived CDR1 and CDR2 are SGHTA and FQGTGA. The CDR3 DNA reads TGTGCCAGCAGCCCTGGACTAGCCAAAGATACGCAGTATTTT. The encoded protein is CASSPGLAKDTQYF.

Only one count was recorded for this clone. This chain uses TRBV28 with TRBJ2-5, with 10 bases aligning to TRBD1. The DNA end favors TRBJ2-7, so the J call may be wrong. The CDR3 runs to 15 residues. CDR1 is MDHEN, CDR2 SYDVKM, per germline. This chain's CDR3 is CASNSHGQGGDEQYF. The CDR3 coding sequence is TGTGCCAGCAACTCCCACGGACAGGGGGGGGACGAGCAGTACTTC.

V gene TRBV4-2 combines with J gene TRBJ1-2; weak D call: TRBD1 (6 bases). The ends were cut back, 4 bases at V and 4 bases at J, with 10 bases in the middle. The CDR3 loop spans 13 amino acids. Germline CDR1 reads LGHNA; CDR2 reads YNFKEQ. This chain's CDR3 is CASSPSDSYGYTF. The CDR3 DNA follows: TGTGCCAGCAGCCCCTCGGACAGCTATGGCTACACCTTC.

This clone qualifies as medium-sized. The chain links TRBV2 to TRBJ2-7, with 10 nucleotides matching TRBD1. The CDR3 extends over 14 amino acids. Germline assignment: CDR1 SNHLY and CDR2 FYNNEI. The V segment lost 4 bases and the J segment 5 bases; nucleotides outside the gene matches: 5. In DNA form, the CDR3 reads TGTGCCAGCAGTGGACAGGGGGCGCGAGACGAGCAGTACGTC. It translates to CASSGQGARDEQYV.

The chain links TRBV7-9 to TRBJ2-1; a possible D gene is TRBD1 (5 bases). CDR3 size: 14 residues. In germline, CDR1 is SEHNR, CDR2 FQNEAQ (reference sequence). Trimming left V 1 base short and J 2 bases short, with 6 bases between. CDR3 in DNA: TGTGCCAGCAGCTTAGGGGGCACCTACAATGAGCAGTTCTTC. Translating it yields CASSLGGTYNEQFF.

This clone was observed a handful of times. The rearrangement uses TRBV6-1 and TRBJ1-4, with TRBD1 matching 7 bases. V lost 5 bases and J lost 3; bases outside the gene matches: 3. The CDR3 has 14 residues. The germline V gene encodes CDR1 MNHNS and CDR2 SASEGT. The CDR3 sequence: CASSPRGSNEKLFF. CDR3 bases: TGTGCCAGCAGTCCCAGGGGGTCTAATGAAAAACTGTTTTTT.

The genes are TRBV5-6 and TRBJ2-5; a weak D match, TRBD2 (5 bases). Trimming removed 0 bases from V and 5 bases from J, with 5 bases in between. This CDR3 is 12 amino acids long. Germline V gene sequence: CDR1 SGHDT, CDR2 YYEEEE. The CDR3 nucleotides are TGTGCCAGCAGCTTGGCGGGGGAGACCCAGTACTTC. It is translated as CASSLAGETQYF.

The chain uses TRBV5-1 and TRBJ2-3, with 10 nucleotides matching TRBD2. The germline V gene has CDR1 SGHRS and CDR2 YFSETQ. The CDR3 has 16 amino acids. Unmatched junction bases numbered 5, after V lost 0 bases and J lost 4 bases. The CDR3 loop reads CASSLEVAGGADTQYF. For the CDR3, the DNA is TGCGCCAGCAGCTTGGAGGTAGCGGGAGGTGCAGATACGCAGTATTTT.

V usage is TRBV6-6 and J usage is TRBJ2-5; 7 nucleotides agree with TRBD2. This CDR3 has 15 amino acids. Germline V CDR1 and CDR2: MNHNY, SVGAGI (reference sequence). With 7 bases clipped from V and 1 base from J, the junction kept 9 bases outside the gene matches. DNA for the CDR3: TGTGCCAGCAACCTAGGCGGGGGAGGCCAAGAGACCCAGTACTTC. Protein: CASNLGGGGQETQYF.

The chain employs TRBV27 and TRBJ1-2, with D hard to call. Germline-derived CDR1 and CDR2 are MNHEY and SMNVEV (reference sequence). This CDR3 has 14 amino acids. The V end lost 6 bases, the J end lost 4 bases, and 15 bases lay between the germline ends. The CDR3 bases are TGTGCCAGCAGGAGTGGTGCGAGAGGCTATGGCTACACCTTC. The encoded protein is CASRSGARGYGYTF.

The chain uses TRBV6-1 and TRBJ2-2, with unresolved D. Germline V gene data show CDR1 as MNHNS and CDR2 as SASEGT. Trimming removed 5 bases from V and 1 base from J, with 8 bases in between. The CDR3 loop spans 14 amino acids. The CDR3 sequence: CASSFPKNTGELFF. CDR3 nucleotide sequence: TGTGCCAGCAGTTTCCCCAAGAACACCGGGGAGCTGTTTTTT.

J is TRBJ1-4 and V is TRBV28; 9 bases align to TRBD1. The CDR3 runs 13 residues. With 11 bases clipped from V and 5 bases from J, the junction kept 6 bases outside the gene matches. Germline CDR1 MDHEN, CDR2 SYDVKM. In nucleotides, the CDR3 is TGTGCCTTAAGGGACAGGGTCAATGAAAAACTGTTTTTT. Its protein is CALRDRVNEKLFF.